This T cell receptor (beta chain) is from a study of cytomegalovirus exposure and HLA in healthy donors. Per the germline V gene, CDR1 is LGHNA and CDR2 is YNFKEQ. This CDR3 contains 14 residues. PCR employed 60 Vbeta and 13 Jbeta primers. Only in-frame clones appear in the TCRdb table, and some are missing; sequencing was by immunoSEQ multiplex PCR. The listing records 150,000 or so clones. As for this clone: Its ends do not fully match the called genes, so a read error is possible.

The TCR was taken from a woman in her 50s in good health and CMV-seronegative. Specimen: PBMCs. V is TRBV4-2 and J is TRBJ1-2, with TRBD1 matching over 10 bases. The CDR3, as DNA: TGTGCCGGCAGCCAGGGACAGGGGAACTATGGCTACACCTTC. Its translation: CAGSQGQGNYGYTF.